The 20 T cell receptor beta chains below come from one sample, sequenced in a study of T cell responses to AZD1222 COVID-19 vaccine (dated by TCRdb to the early 2020s). The library was made by the immunoSEQ multiplex PCR assay. This immuneACCESS table, as held by TCRdb, lists in-frame sequences with V and J called but not all clones. Of the missing ones, under half trace to an unresolved V gene in checked studies; the others have no known cause. In all, the sample holds under 150,000 clones, and 85% to 95% of those were seen once. The top ten hold approximately 1.6% of the sample. What this sample's time point label stands for: baseline before first vaccination. This specimen consisted of peripheral blood, obtained on day 0 of AZD1222 vaccination. The receptors were sampled from an adult in good health.

This clone came up once. This rearrangement joins TRBV18 to TRBJ2-1; no firm D call. Trimming removed 3 bases at V and 2 bases at J, with 11 bases between. The germline V gene encodes CDR1 KGHSH and CDR2 LQKENI. This CDR3 contains 15 residues. CDR3 sequence reads: CASSPDPTPYNEQFF. In DNA, the CDR3 is TGTGCCAGCTCACCGGATCCAACCCCCTACAATGAGCAGTTCTTC.

This clone was counted a few times. The chain joins TRBV24-1 to TRBJ2-2; maybe TRBD2 (7 bases). CDR3 length: 19 amino acids. Trimming cost V 6 bases and J 4 bases, with 26 bases left between them. Germline CDR1 reads KGHDR; CDR2 reads SFDVKD. The CDR3: CATSSQHGGRAGFTGELFF. CDR3 coding DNA: TGTGCCACCAGTTCCCAACACGGGGGGCGGGCCGGATTCACCGGGGAGCTGTTTTTT.

This sequence joins TRBV5-1 and TRBJ2-3, with 15 bases that match TRBD2. The CDR3 totals 19 residues. Per germline, CDR1 SGHRS and CDR2 YFSETQ. V trimming: 6 bases; J trimming: 2 bases; junction bases outside the gene matches: 13. This CDR3 is CASMRQGLAGGTVTDTQYF. DNA of the CDR3: TGCGCCAGCATGAGGCAAGGACTAGCGGGGGGGACCGTCACAGATACGCAGTATTTT.

The chain joins TRBV20-1 to TRBJ1-5, with 7 bases lining up with TRBD1. Germline V lookup: CDR1 DFQATT, CDR2 SNEGSKA (reference sequence). The CDR3 has 13 residues. With V trimmed by 4 bases and J by 3 bases, 3 bases remained unmatched. The CDR3 is CSATDRANQPQHF. The CDR3 DNA sequence: TGCAGTGCTACTGACAGGGCCAATCAGCCCCAGCATTTT.

This chain uses TRBV19 with TRBJ1-5; no firm D call. V was pared by 5 bases and J by 0 bases, with 14 bases between. Per the germline V gene, CDR1 is LNHDA and CDR2 is SQIVND (reference sequence). The CDR3 has 16 residues. The chain's CDR3 is CASSFIRGHSNQPQHF. CDR3 nucleotides: TGTGCCAGTAGTTTTATACGAGGCCATAGCAATCAGCCCCAGCATTTT.

This clone showed up just a few times. The J gene is TRBJ2-3, the V gene TRBV7-2, with a tentative D call TRBD1 (6 bases). The CDR3 is made up of 16 amino acids. Germline assignment: CDR1 SGHTA and CDR2 FQGNSA. V dropped 5 bases and J dropped 4 bases, with 19 bases sitting between them. This chain's CDR3 is CASSPYLIEGADTQYF. Written as DNA, the CDR3 is TGTGCCAGCAGCCCATACCTTATTGAGGGGGCAGATACGCAGTATTTT.

CDR3: CASSLNQMETQYF. DNA of the CDR3: TGTGCCAGCAGCTTAAACCAAATGGAGACCCAGTACTTC. This chain joins TRBV11-3 and TRBJ2-5; unclear D gene. V was shortened by 2 bases and J by 5 bases, with 9 bases between the two germline ends. CDR1 is SGHNT, CDR2 YENEEA, per germline. The CDR3 is 13 residues long.

The rearrangement links TRBV28 to TRBJ2-1; 7 nucleotides agree with TRBD2. The CDR3 has 16 amino acids. The V gene's germline CDR1 is MDHEN and CDR2 SYDVKM. J was trimmed by 4 bases and V by 1 base; bases with no gene match: 7. CDR3 nucleotides: TGTGCCAGCAGTTTATTGGGGGGGAGTGATTACAATGAGCAGTTCTTC. Translated, it gives CASSLLGGSDYNEQFF.

The chain recombines TRBV28 with TRBJ2-7; D is unresolved. The CDR3 runs to 12 residues. The germline V and J ends were trimmed by 7 bases and 2 bases, with 9 bases remaining between them. Per the germline V gene, CDR1 is MDHEN and CDR2 is SYDVKM. The CDR3 region is CASTTPPYEQYF. In DNA, the CDR3 is TGTGCCAGCACCACGCCCCCCTACGAGCAGTACTTC.

This clone was seen a single time. The J gene is TRBJ2-2, the V gene TRBV7-2, with TRBD1 matching 8 bases. The CDR3 is 15 amino acids. V lost 5 bases, J lost 2 bases, and 4 bases stayed unmatched. The germline V gene has CDR1 SGHTA and CDR2 FQGNSA. CDR3 in amino acids: CASSAGQGNTGELFF. The CDR3 DNA is TGTGCCAGCAGCGCTGGACAGGGTAACACCGGGGAGCTGTTTTTT.

This clone appeared a single time. The chain combines TRBV6-5 with TRBJ1-5; D is possibly TRBD1 (6 bases). The CDR3 is 15 residues long. From germline, CDR1 is MNHEY and CDR2 SVGAGI. V was clipped by 7 bases and J by 7 bases, with 20 bases between them. CDR3: CASTPLKLGGQPQHF. CDR3 in DNA: TGTGCCAGCACCCCTTTAAAACTCGGGGGCCAGCCCCAGCATTTT.

J is TRBJ1-1 and V is TRBV3-1 (or the pseudogene TRBV3-2); perhaps TRBD1 as D (6 bases). The CDR3 spans 18 residues. The V gene's germline CDR1 is LGHDT and CDR2 YNNKEL (reference sequence). V lost 0 bases and J lost 3, with 20 bases in between. The CDR3 DNA sequence: TGTGCCAGCAGCCAAGATTTGTATTCACAGGGCGGGGACACTGAAGCTTTCTTT. It codes for CASSQDLYSQGGDTEAFF.

This clone has only a few counts. The V call is TRBV11-2, the J call TRBJ1-5; tentative D call: TRBD1 (6 bases). The CDR3 spans 15 residues. Trimming cost V 5 bases and J 0 bases, with 11 bases left between them. Germline V gene sequence: CDR1 SGHAT, CDR2 FQNNGV. Here the CDR3 reads CASSPGTFSNQPQHF. CDR3 in DNA: TGTGCCAGCAGCCCCGGGACATTTAGCAATCAGCCCCAGCATTTT.

The chain has TRBV28 and TRBJ2-7; TRBD2 matches at 12 bases. With V trimmed by 4 bases and J by 5 bases, 6 bases remained unmatched. The CDR3 runs to 15 residues. CDR1 is MDHEN, CDR2 SYDVKM, per germline. This CDR3 is CASSSNLAGGNEQYF. CDR3 DNA sequence: TGTGCCAGCAGTTCCAACCTAGCGGGAGGGAACGAGCAGTACTTC.

This sequence joins TRBV6-2 or TRBV6-3 and TRBJ2-1; the match to TRBD2 covers 11 bases. In germline, CDR1 is MNHEY, CDR2 SVGEGT. The length of the CDR3 is 19 residues. With V trimmed by 0 bases and J by 2 bases, 9 bases remained unmatched. The CDR3 loop reads CASSYSGLAGGPAYNEQFF. The CDR3, as DNA: TGTGCCAGCAGTTACTCGGGGTTAGCGGGAGGGCCAGCCTACAATGAGCAGTTCTTC.

CDR3 sequence: CASSDHRAGQPQHF. The CDR3 coding sequence is TGTGCCAGTAGTGACCACAGGGCGGGTCAGCCCCAGCATTTT. The chain carries TRBV19 and TRBJ1-5, with D perhaps matching TRBD1 (6 bases). CDR3 length: 14 amino acids. V dropped 5 bases and J dropped 6 bases, with 14 bases sitting between them. Per germline, CDR1 LNHDA and CDR2 SQIVND (reference sequence).

Worth noting for this clone: An end of the junction differs from the germline gene, which may be a read error. CDR3 loop: CASSPSLGGKVF. The CDR3 DNA reads TGTGCCAGCAGCCCGTCCCTGGGGGGAAAGGTCTTC. The gene calls are TRBV7-9 and TRBJ1-2, with TRBD1 as a possible D gene (5 bases). CDR1 and CDR2 (germline): SEHNR, FQNEAQ (reference sequence). CDR3 length: 12 residues.

The chain uses TRBV28 and TRBJ2-5, with a weak D call TRBD1 (6 bases). CDR3 size: 14 residues. V lost 3 bases and J lost 1, with 9 bases in between. Looked up from germline, CDR1 is MDHEN and CDR2 is SYDVKM. This CDR3 reads CASSFGTFQETQYF. CDR3 coding DNA: TGTGCCAGCAGTTTCGGGACATTCCAAGAGACCCAGTACTTC.

This clone has just one count. The V and J genes are TRBV20-1 and TRBJ2-2; perhaps TRBD2 as D (6 bases). Germline CDR1 and CDR2: DFQATT and SNEGSKA (reference sequence). Trimming cost V 8 bases and J 6 bases, with 10 bases left between them. CDR3 length equals 11 residues. The CDR3 bases are TGCAGTAGCAGGGAGGCCGGGGAGCTGTTTTTT. Its translation: CSSREAGELFF.

The chain couples TRBV3-1 (or the pseudogene TRBV3-2) to TRBJ2-7; D call uncertain. From germline, CDR1 is LGHDT and CDR2 YNNKEL (reference sequence). The V gene lost 0 bases and the J gene lost 1 base, with 4 bases spanning the gap. The CDR3 is 13 residues long. The DNA for the CDR3 is TGTGCCAGCAGCCAAGAAGGTTCCTACGAGCAGTACTTC. It encodes CASSQEGSYEQYF.